A single sample is the source of the 19 T cell receptor beta chains below, sequenced in a study of T cell changes during pregnancy in multiple sclerosis. The repertoire was sequenced with immunoSEQ multiplex PCR; TCRdb's copy has only in-frame clones and lacks some. The data show about 61,000 clones, with over 90% seen just once and more than 2% held by the top ten. The specimen was CD8+ T cells from peripheral blood mononuclear cells, collected in the third trimester of pregnancy. The receptor set was obtained from a female donor with multiple sclerosis, enrolled in a pregnancy study.

This clone was observed a single time. The chain has TRBV2 and TRBJ2-3; D unclear. Germline CDR1 and CDR2: SNHLY and FYNNEI. The V end was cut by 3 bases, the J end by 1 base, with 8 bases between. The CDR3 is 14 amino acids. The CDR3 loop reads CASSDPQGTDTQYF. Written as DNA, the CDR3 is TGTGCCAGCAGTGACCCTCAGGGCACAGATACGCAGTATTTT.

The chain couples TRBV7-8 to TRBJ2-2; D remains ambiguous. Germline V lookup: CDR1 SGHVS, CDR2 FQNEAQ. The V gene lost 3 bases and the J gene lost 8 bases, with 4 bases spanning the gap. There are 11 residues in the CDR3. The CDR3 DNA reads as TGTGCCAGCAGCTTCCTTGGGGAGCTGTTTTTT. Protein sequence: CASSFLGELFF.

The rearrangement links TRBV19 to TRBJ2-1; 11 nucleotides match TRBD2. The CDR3 is 15 residues long. Germline V gene data show CDR1 as LNHDA and CDR2 as SQIVND (reference sequence). V shed 5 bases, J shed 8 bases, and the junction held 8 bases outside the gene matches. CDR3 loop: CASSAASGRLYEQFF. The CDR3 coding sequence is TGTGCCAGTAGTGCGGCTAGCGGGAGGTTATATGAGCAGTTCTTC.

This chain links TRBV13 with TRBJ2-3; TRBD2 matches at 7 bases. In germline, CDR1 is PRHDT, CDR2 FYEKMQ (reference sequence). The CDR3 runs to 16 residues. Trimming removed 1 base from V and 0 bases from J; junction bases left unmatched: 4. CDR3 protein: CASSLERDSSTDTQYF. CDR3 in DNA: TGTGCCAGCAGCTTAGAGCGGGATTCTAGCACAGATACGCAGTATTTT.

The rearrangement joins TRBV5-1 to TRBJ1-5; 7 bases align to TRBD1. The CDR3 has 14 amino acids. V was clipped by 4 bases and J by 1 base; unmatched bases: 2. CDR1 and CDR2 from the germline V gene are SGHRS and YFSETQ. The CDR3 loop reads CASSPDRSNQPQHF. The CDR3 DNA reads TGCGCCAGCAGCCCGGACAGGAGCAATCAGCCCCAGCATTTT. Full variable domain (remainder filled in from reference TRBV5-1 and TRBJ1-5): KAGVTQTPRYLIKTRGQQVTLSCSPISGHRSVSWYQQTPGQGLQFLFEYFSETQRNKGNFPGRFSGRQFSNSRSEMNVSTLELGDSALYLCASSPDRSNQPQHFGDGTRLSIL.

This clone was counted a single time. This chain joins TRBV27 and TRBJ2-4; possible D gene TRBD1, 6 bases. The CDR3 runs 13 residues. Germline CDR1 MNHEY, CDR2 SMNVEV (reference sequence). V was shortened by 8 bases and J by 4 bases, with 12 bases between the two germline ends. This CDR3 reads CASVVQGKNIQYF. The CDR3 DNA reads TGTGCCAGCGTCGTCCAGGGGAAAAACATTCAGTACTTC.

The chain uses TRBV2 and TRBJ1-1; possibly TRBD1 for D (6 bases). This CDR3 is 12 amino acids long. Germline V gives CDR1 SNHLY, CDR2 FYNNEI. V shed 11 bases and J shed 7 bases, with 17 bases lying between them. The CDR3 nucleotides are TGTGCCGGCTCCGGGGGGGCGGTTGAAGCTTTCTTT. Its protein is CAGSGGAVEAFF.

The chain couples TRBV5-1 to TRBJ2-1; 9 nucleotides align to TRBD1. The CDR3 loop spans 16 amino acids. V shed 0 bases and J 8 bases; nucleotides not matched to a gene: 9. The germline CDR1 and CDR2 sequences are SGHRS and YFSETQ. The CDR3 DNA follows: TGCGCCAGCAGCTTGGGGGACAGGGTAGGTCGCGATGAGCAGTTCTTC. Translated: CASSLGDRVGRDEQFF.

V is TRBV27 and J is TRBJ2-2; 7 nucleotides line up with TRBD1. The V segment lost 7 bases and the J segment 1 base; nucleotides outside the gene matches: 3. The CDR3 covers 14 residues. Germline assignment: CDR1 MNHEY and CDR2 SMNVEV (reference sequence). This CDR3 is CASTQGVNTGELFF. For the CDR3, the DNA is TGTGCCAGCACGCAGGGGGTGAACACCGGGGAGCTGTTTTTT.

J is TRBJ2-7 and V is TRBV27; 12 nucleotides align to TRBD1. V dropped 8 bases and J dropped 6; count of bases not matched to a gene: 8. The CDR3 extends over 14 amino acids. In germline, CDR1 is MNHEY, CDR2 SMNVEV (reference sequence). The DNA of the CDR3 is TGTGCCAGCCGGCCGGGACAGGGGGCTGGCGAGCAGTACTTC. As protein: CASRPGQGAGEQYF.

This chain joins TRBV29-1 and TRBJ2-2, with TRBD1 matching 7 bases. This CDR3 contains 14 residues. Trimming took 5 bases from V and 3 from J; bases not matched to a gene: 6. From germline, CDR1 is SQVTM and CDR2 ANQGSEA. CDR3 protein: CSVKRQGDTGELFF. CDR3 nucleotide sequence: TGCAGCGTTAAGAGACAGGGTGACACCGGGGAGCTGTTTTTT.

J is TRBJ2-3 and V is TRBV27; TRBD2 matches at 12 bases. V lost 6 bases to trimming and J lost 4 bases; unmatched junction nucleotides: 11. CDR3 size: 17 residues. Germline assignment: CDR1 MNHEY and CDR2 SMNVEV (reference sequence). CDR3 sequence reads: CASRKSRTSGMADTQYF. In DNA form, the CDR3 reads TGTGCCAGCAGAAAATCTCGGACTAGCGGGATGGCAGATACGCAGTATTTT.

In this sample, this clone turned up once. The chain couples TRBV6-1 to TRBJ1-5; D unresolved. The CDR3 has 14 amino acids. V was cut by 8 bases and J by 1 base, with 12 bases left in between. Germline V gene data show CDR1 as MNHNS and CDR2 as SASEGT. The CDR3 coding sequence is TGTGCCAGCGGCGGGGAATACAGCAATCAGCCCCAGCATTTT. Its protein is CASGGEYSNQPQHF.

In this sample, this clone turned up a few times. The chain couples TRBV9 to TRBJ1-2; D possibly corresponds to TRBD1 (5 bases). The length of the CDR3 is 14 residues. V dropped 5 bases and J dropped 5 bases, with 16 bases sitting between them. The germline CDR1 and CDR2 sequences are SGDLS and YYNGEE. This CDR3 is CASSETDSEYGYTF. CDR3 DNA sequence: TGTGCCAGCAGTGAGACAGACTCGGAATATGGCTACACCTTC.

The chain links TRBV7-8 to TRBJ2-1; perhaps TRBD2 as D (6 bases). V lost 5 bases, J lost 4 bases, and 15 bases lay in between. The CDR3 contains 15 residues. Germline V CDR1 and CDR2: SGHVS, FQNEAQ. This chain's CDR3 is CASSPKSGRYNEQFF. Here the CDR3 DNA reads TGTGCCAGCAGCCCCAAGAGCGGGCGATACAATGAGCAGTTCTTC.

The rearrangement uses TRBV19 and TRBJ1-3; no clear D gene. Looked up from germline, CDR1 is LNHDA and CDR2 is SQIVND (reference sequence). The CDR3 length is 16 residues. The V gene lost 2 bases and the J gene lost 1 base, with 12 bases spanning the gap. CDR3 protein: CASSIIREGSGNTIYF. CDR3 coding DNA: TGTGCCAGTAGTATAATCCGGGAGGGATCTGGAAACACCATATATTTT.

CDR3 in DNA: TGTGCCAGCCGGACTCCAAGCTCCTACAATGAGCAGTTCTTC. This translates into CASRTPSSYNEQFF. The chain couples TRBV27 to TRBJ2-1, with a tentative D call TRBD2 (5 bases). V dropped 8 bases and J dropped 0 bases, with 11 bases sitting between them. There are 14 residues in the CDR3. Germline CDR1 and CDR2: MNHEY and SMNVEV (reference sequence).

The chain couples TRBV19 to TRBJ2-2, with TRBD2 matching 10 bases. The CDR3 has 18 residues. J was trimmed by 5 bases and V by 4 bases; bases with no gene match: 13. Per germline, CDR1 LNHDA and CDR2 SQIVND (reference sequence). The CDR3 region is CASSTLAGDVSGTGELFF. CDR3 nucleotides: TGTGCCAGTAGTACGCTAGCGGGAGATGTATCGGGAACCGGGGAGCTGTTTTTT.

The rearrangement links TRBV7-2 to TRBJ2-2; 13 nucleotides line up with TRBD2. The V segment lost 7 bases and the J segment 3 bases; nucleotides outside the gene matches: 5. CDR1 and CDR2 from the germline V gene are SGHTA and FQGNSA. CDR3 size: 16 residues. The CDR3 region has the DNA TGTGCCAGCACCCTACTAGCGGGAGGGGACACCGGGGAGCTGTTTTTT. Translation: CASTLLAGGDTGELFF.